This TCR beta chain was observed in a study of graft-versus-host responses after intestinal transplantation. The overall study: Every transplant recipient was induced with anti-thymocyte globulin, then maintained on tacrolimus and steroids for 2 to 4 years.

Study-wide points: Among recipient marrow samples, GvH clones were found; some appeared first in ileum or blood. The highest levels of circulating GvH clones went along with early declines in HvG clones after transplant.

The CDR3 covers 21 residues. Germline CDR1 reads SNHLY; CDR2 reads FYNNEI. V lost 1 base to trimming and J lost 1 base, with 28 bases between them. Data came from immunoSEQ multiplex PCR; TCRdb stores just in-frame clones and leaves some out. The sample carries 100,000 to 120,000 clones, around 95% recorded once. This clone was counted only a few times. The antigen remains unidentified. This same CDR3 is encoded by further DNA sequences in the sample. The chain links TRBV2 to TRBJ2-5; perhaps TRBD2 as D (6 bases). Source: unstimulated CD8+ T cells sorted from spleen or lymph node cells, taken before intestinal transplant. The clonotype comes from a human donor who received an intestinal transplant. CDR3 amino acids: CASSEGPGLPTKEDFQETQYF. For the CDR3, the DNA is TGTGCCAGCAGTGAAGGTCCGGGACTCCCCACAAAGGAAGACTTCCAAGAGACCCAGTACTTC.